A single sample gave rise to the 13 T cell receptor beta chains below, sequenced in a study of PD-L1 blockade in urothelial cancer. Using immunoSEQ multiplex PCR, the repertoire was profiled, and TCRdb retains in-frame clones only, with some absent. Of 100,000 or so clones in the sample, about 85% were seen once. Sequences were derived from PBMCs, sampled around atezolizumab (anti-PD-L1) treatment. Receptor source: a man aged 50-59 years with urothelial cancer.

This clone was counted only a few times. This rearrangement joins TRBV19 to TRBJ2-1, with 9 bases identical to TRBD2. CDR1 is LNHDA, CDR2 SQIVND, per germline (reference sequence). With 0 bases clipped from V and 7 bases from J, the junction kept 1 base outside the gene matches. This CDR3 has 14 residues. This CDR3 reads CASSIDAGGNEQFF. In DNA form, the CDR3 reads TGTGCCAGTAGTATAGATGCGGGAGGGAATGAGCAGTTCTTC.

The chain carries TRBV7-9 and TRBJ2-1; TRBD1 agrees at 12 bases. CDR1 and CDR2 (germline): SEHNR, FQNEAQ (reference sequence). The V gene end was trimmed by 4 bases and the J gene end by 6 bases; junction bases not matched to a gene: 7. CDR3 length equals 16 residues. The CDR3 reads CASSSSRDRGLNEQFF. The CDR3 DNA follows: TGTGCCAGCAGCTCGAGCCGGGACAGGGGGCTCAATGAGCAGTTCTTC.

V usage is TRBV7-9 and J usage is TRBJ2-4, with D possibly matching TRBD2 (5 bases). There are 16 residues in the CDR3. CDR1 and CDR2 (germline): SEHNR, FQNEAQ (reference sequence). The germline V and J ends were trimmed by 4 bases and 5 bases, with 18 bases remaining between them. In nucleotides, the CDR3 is TGTGCCAGCAGCTCGACCTGGGTGGAGGTGGAAAACATTCAGTACTTC. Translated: CASSSTWVEVENIQYF.

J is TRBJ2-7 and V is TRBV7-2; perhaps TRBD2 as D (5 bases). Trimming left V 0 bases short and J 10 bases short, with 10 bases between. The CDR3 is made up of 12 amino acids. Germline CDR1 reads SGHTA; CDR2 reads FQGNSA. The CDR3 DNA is TGTGCCAGCAGCTTAGCTTCCGGGGTACAGTACTTC. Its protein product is CASSLASGVQYF.

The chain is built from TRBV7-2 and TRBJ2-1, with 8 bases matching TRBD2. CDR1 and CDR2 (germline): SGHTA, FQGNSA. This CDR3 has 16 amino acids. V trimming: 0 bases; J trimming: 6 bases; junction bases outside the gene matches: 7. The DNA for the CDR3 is TGTGCCAGCAGCTTAGCCCCTTTGACTAGCGCCAATGAGCAGTTCTTC. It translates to CASSLAPLTSANEQFF. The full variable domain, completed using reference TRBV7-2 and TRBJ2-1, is GAGVSQSPSNKVTEKGKDVELRCDPISGHTALYWYRQSLGQGLEFLIYFQGNSAPDKSGLPSDRFSAERTGGSVSTLTIQRTQQEDSAVYLCASSLAPLTSANEQFFGPGTRLTVL.

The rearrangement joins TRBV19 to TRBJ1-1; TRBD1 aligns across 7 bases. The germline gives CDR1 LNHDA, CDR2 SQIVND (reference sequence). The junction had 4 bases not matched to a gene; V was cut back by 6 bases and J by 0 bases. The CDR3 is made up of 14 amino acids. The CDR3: CASRLTGVNTEAFF. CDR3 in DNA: TGTGCCAGTAGATTAACAGGGGTGAACACTGAAGCTTTCTTT.

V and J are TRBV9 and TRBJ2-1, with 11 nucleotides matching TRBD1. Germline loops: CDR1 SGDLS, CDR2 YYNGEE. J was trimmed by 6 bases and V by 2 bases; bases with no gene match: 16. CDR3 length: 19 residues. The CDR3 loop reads CASSVCGQGAPGPCNEQFF. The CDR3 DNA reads TGTGCCAGCAGCGTTTGTGGACAGGGGGCTCCGGGTCCCTGCAATGAGCAGTTCTTC.

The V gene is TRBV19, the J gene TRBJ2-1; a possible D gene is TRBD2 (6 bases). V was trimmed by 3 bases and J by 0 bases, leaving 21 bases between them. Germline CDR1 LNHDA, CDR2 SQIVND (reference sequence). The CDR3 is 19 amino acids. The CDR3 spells CASSIDGGRRPSSYNEQFF. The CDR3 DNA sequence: TGTGCCAGTAGTATCGATGGAGGGCGACGACCCAGCTCCTACAATGAGCAGTTCTTC. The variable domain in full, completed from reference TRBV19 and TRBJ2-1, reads DGGITQSPKYLFRKEGQNVTLSCEQNLNHDAMYWYRQDPGQGLRLIYYSQIVNDFQKGDIAEGYSVSREKKESFPLTVTSAQKNPTAFYLCASSIDGGRRPSSYNEQFFGPGTRLTVL.

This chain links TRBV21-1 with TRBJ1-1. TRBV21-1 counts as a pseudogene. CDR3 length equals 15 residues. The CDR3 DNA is TGTGCCAGCACCCTAAGAGTGAGTGAGGGCACTGAAGCTTTCTTT. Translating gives CASTLRVSEGTEAFF.

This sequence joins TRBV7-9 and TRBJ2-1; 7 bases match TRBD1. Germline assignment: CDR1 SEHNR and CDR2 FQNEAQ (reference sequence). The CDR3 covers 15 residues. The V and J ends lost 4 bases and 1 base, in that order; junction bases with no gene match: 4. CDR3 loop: CASSWDRQSYNEQFF. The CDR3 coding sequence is TGTGCCAGCAGCTGGGACAGACAATCCTACAATGAGCAGTTCTTC.

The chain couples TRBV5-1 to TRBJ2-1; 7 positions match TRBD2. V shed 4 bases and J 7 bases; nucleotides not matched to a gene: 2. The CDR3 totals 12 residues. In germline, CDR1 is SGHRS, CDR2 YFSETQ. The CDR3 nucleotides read TGCGCCAGCAGCCATAGCGGGAATGAGCAGTTCTTC. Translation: CASSHSGNEQFF.

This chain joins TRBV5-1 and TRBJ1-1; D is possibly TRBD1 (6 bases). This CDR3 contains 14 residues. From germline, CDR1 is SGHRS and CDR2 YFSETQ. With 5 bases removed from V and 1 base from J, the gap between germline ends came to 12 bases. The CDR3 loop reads CASREQGQNTEAFF. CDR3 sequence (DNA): TGCGCCAGCAGAGAACAGGGTCAGAACACTGAAGCTTTCTTT.

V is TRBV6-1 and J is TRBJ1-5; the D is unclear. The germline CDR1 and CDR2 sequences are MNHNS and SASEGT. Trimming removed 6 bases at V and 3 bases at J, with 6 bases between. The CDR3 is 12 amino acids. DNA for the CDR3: TGTGCCAGCAGCCCAAACAATCAGCCCCAGCATTTT. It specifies CASSPNNQPQHF.